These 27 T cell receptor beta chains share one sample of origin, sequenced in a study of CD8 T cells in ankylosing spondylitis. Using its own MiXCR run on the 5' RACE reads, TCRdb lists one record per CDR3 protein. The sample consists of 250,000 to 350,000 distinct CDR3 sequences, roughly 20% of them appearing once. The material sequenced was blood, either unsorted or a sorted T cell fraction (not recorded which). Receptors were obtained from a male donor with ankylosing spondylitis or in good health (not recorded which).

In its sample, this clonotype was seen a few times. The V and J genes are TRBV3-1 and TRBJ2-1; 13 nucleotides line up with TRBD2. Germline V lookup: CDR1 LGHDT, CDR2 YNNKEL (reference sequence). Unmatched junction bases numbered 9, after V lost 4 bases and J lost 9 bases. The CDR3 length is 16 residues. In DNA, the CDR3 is TGTGCCAGCAGCCTCAGGACTAGCGGGAGAAATGCTGAGCAGTTCTTC. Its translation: CASSLRTSGRNAEQFF.

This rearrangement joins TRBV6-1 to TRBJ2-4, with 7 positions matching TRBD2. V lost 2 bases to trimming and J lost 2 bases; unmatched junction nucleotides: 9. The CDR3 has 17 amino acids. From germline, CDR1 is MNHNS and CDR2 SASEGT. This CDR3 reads CASSESRGLVSKNIQYF. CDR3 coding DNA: TGTGCCAGCAGTGAATCGCGGGGGTTGGTGTCCAAAAACATTCAGTACTTC.

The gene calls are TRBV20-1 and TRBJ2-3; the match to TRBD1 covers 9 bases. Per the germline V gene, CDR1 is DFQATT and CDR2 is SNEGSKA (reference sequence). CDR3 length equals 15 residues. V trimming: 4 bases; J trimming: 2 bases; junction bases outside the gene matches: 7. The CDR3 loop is CSAIPGQGSTDTQYF. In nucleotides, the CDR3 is TGCAGTGCTATCCCGGGACAGGGTTCCACAGATACGCAGTATTTT.

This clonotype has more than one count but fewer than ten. This chain's CDR3 is CSARDTRNTQYF. For the CDR3, the DNA is TGCAGTGCTAGAGATACTCGAAATACGCAGTATTTT. The V gene is TRBV20-1, the J gene TRBJ2-3; D is unclear. Germline CDR1 reads DFQATT; CDR2 reads SNEGSKA (reference sequence). The CDR3 is 12 amino acids. V dropped 0 bases and J dropped 7 bases, with 8 bases sitting between them.

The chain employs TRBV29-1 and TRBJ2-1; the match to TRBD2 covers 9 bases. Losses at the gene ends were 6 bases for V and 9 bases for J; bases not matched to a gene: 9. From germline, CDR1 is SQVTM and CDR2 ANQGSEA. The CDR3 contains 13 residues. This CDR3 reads CSVSTGREGEQFF. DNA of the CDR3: TGCAGCGTGTCGACAGGGCGGGAGGGTGAGCAGTTCTTC.

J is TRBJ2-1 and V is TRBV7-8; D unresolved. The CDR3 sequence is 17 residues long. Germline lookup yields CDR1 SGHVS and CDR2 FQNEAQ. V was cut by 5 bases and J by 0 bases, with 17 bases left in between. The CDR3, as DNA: TGTGCCAGCAGCCCCATTCGGTGGGGATTCTCCTACAATGAGCAGTTCTTC. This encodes CASSPIRWGFSYNEQFF.

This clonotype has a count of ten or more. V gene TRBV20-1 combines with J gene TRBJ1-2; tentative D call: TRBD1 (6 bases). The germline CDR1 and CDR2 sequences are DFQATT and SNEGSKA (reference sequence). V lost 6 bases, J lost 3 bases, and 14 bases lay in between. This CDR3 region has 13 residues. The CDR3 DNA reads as TGCAGTGCGCCTCAGGGGTCCTACTATGGCTACACCTTC. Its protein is CSAPQGSYYGYTF.

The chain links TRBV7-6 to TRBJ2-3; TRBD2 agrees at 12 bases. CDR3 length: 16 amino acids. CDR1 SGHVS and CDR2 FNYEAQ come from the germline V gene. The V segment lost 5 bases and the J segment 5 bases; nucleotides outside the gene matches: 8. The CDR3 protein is CASSQTSGSLGDTQYF. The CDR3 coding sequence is TGTGCCAGCAGCCAGACTAGCGGGAGCCTGGGAGATACGCAGTATTTT.

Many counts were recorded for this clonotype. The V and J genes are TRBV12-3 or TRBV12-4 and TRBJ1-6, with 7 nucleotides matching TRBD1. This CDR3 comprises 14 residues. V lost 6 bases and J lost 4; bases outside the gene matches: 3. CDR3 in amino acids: CASSPQGYNSPLHF. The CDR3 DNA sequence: TGTGCCAGCAGCCCACAGGGGTATAATTCACCCCTCCACTTT.

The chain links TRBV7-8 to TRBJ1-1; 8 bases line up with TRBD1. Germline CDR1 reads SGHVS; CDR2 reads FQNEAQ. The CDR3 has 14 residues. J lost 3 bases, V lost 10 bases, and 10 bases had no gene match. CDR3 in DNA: TGTGCCACCACCCCGGGACAGGTGTACACTGAAGCTTTCTTT. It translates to CATTPGQVYTEAFF. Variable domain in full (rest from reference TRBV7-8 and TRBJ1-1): GAGVSQSPRYKVAKRGQDVALRCDPISGHVSLFWYQQALGQGPEFLTYFQNEAQLDKSGLPSDRFFAERPEGSVSTLKIQRTQQEDSAVYLCATTPGQVYTEAFFGQGTRLTVV.

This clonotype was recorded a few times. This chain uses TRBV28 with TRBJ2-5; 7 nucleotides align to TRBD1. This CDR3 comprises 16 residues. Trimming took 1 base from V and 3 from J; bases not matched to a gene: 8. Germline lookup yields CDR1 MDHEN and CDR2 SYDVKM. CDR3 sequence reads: CASSLLFRGRKETQYF. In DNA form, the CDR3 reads TGTGCCAGCAGTTTATTGTTTAGGGGGCGGAAAGAGACCCAGTACTTC.

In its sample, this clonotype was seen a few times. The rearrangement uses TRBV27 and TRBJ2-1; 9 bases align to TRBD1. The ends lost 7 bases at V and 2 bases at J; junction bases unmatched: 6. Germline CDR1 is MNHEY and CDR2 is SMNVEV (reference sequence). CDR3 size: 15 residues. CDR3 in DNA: TGTGCCAGCACCACGGGACAGGGCGCCTACAATGAGCAGTTCTTC. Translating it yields CASTTGQGAYNEQFF.

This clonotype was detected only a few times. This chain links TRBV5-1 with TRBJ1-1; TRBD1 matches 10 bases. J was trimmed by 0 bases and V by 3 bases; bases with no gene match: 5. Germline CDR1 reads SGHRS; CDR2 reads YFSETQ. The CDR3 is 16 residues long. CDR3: CASSWDRGLLNTEAFF. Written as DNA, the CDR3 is TGCGCCAGCAGCTGGGACAGGGGCTTGTTGAACACTGAAGCTTTCTTT.

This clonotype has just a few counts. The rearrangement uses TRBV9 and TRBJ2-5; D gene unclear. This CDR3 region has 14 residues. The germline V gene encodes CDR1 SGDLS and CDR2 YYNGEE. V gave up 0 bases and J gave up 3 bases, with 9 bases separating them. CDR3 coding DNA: TGTGCCAGCAGCGTAGGGGGAACAGAAGAGACCCAGTACTTC. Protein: CASSVGGTEETQYF.

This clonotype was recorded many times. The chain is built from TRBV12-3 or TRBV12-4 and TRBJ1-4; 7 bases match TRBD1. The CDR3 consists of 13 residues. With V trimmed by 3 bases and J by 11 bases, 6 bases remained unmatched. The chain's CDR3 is CASSFRQGGKLFF. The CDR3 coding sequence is TGTGCCAGCAGTTTCAGGCAGGGGGGCAAACTGTTTTTT.

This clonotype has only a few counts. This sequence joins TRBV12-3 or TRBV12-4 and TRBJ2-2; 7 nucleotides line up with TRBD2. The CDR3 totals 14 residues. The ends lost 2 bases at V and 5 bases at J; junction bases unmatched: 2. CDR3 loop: CASSLIGGTGELFF. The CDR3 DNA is TGTGCCAGCAGTTTAATCGGGGGGACCGGGGAGCTGTTTTTT.

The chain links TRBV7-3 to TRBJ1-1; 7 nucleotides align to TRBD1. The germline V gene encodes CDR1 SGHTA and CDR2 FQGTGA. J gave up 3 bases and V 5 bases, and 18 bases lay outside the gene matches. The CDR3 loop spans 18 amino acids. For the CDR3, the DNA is TGTGCCAGCAGCCCGCACCGCTGGGCAGGGGGATTGGACACTGAAGCTTTCTTT. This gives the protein CASSPHRWAGGLDTEAFF.

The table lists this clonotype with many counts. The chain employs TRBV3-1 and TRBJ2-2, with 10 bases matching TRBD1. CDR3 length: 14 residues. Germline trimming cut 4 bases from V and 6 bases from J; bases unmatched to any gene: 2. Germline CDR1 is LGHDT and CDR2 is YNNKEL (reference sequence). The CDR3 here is CASSRGQGAGELFF. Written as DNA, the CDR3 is TGTGCCAGCAGCCGAGGACAGGGGGCCGGGGAGCTGTTTTTT.

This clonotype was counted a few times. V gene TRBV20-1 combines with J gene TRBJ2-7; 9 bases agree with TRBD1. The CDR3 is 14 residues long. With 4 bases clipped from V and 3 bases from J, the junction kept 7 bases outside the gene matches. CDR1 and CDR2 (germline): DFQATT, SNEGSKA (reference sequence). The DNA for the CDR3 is TGCAGTGCTACACAGGGGGCTGTGGTCTACGAGCAGTACGTC. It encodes CSATQGAVVYEQYV.

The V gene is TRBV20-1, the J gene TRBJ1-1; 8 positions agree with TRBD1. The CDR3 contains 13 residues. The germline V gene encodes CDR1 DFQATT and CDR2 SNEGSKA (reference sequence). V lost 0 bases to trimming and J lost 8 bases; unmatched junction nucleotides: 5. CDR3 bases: TGCAGTGCTAGAGATTGGGGGGACAGGGAAGCTTTCTTT. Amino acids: CSARDWGDREAFF.

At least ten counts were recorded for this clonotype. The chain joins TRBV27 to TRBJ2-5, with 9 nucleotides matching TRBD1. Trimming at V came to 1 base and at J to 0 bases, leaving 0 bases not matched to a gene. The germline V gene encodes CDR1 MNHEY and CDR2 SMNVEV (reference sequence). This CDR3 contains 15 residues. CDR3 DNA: TGTGCCAGCAGTTTATGGGACAGGGACCAAGAGACCCAGTACTTC. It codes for CASSLWDRDQETQYF.

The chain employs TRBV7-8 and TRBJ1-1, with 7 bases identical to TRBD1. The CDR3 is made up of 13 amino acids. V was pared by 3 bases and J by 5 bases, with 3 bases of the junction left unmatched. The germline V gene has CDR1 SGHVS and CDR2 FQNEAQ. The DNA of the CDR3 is TGTGCCAGCAGCTTGACAGGGAAGACTGAAGCTTTCTTT. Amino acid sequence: CASSLTGKTEAFF.

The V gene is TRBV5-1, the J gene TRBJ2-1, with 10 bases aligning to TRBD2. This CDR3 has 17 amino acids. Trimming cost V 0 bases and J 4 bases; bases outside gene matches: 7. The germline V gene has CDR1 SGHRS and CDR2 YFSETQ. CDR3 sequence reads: CASSLASSGRDYNEQFF. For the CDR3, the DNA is TGCGCCAGCAGCTTGGCGTCTAGCGGGAGAGATTACAATGAGCAGTTCTTC.

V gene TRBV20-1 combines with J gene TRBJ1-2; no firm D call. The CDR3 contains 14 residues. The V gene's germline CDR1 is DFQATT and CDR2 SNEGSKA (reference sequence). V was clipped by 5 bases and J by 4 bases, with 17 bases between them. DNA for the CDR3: TGCAGTGCTCGAGGGCATTCGGGTTCCTATGGCTACACCTTC. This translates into CSARGHSGSYGYTF.

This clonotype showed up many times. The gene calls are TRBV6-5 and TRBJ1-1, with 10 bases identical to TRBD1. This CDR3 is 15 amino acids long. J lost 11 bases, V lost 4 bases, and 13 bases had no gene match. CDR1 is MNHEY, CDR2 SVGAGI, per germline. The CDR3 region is CASSSVTGGFSSAFF. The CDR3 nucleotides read TGTGCCAGCAGTTCCGTGACAGGGGGCTTTTCTTCGGCTTTCTTT.

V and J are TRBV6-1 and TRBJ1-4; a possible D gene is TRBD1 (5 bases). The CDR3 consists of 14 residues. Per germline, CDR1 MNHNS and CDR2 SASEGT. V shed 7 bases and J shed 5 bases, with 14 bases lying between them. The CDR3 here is CASTEGSGNEKLFF. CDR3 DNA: TGTGCCAGCACCGAGGGGTCCGGGAATGAAAAACTGTTTTTT.

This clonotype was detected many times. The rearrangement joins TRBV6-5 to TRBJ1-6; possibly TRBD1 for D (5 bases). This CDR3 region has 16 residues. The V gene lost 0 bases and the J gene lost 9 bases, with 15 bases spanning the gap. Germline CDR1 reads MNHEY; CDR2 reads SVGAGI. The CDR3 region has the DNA TGTGCCAGCAGTTACTCGGAGGGGATCGGCTCTTCACCCCTCCACTTT. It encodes CASSYSEGIGSSPLHF.